This T cell receptor beta chain appears in the sequencing data of a study of blood T cell repertoires in COVID-19. Overall study context: The United States, Italy and Spain supplied acute and convalescent COVID-19 samples. In each case, the material was cDNA or gDNA derived from T cells, B-cell-depleted T cells, or PBMCs.

As originally analysed: Nucleated cell counts were estimated from reference gene primer amplification. The repertoire was sequenced with immunoSEQ multiplex PCR; TCRdb's copy has only in-frame clones and lacks some. That table furnishes V, J and clone size, whereas the DNA furnished D and trimming. The sample lists some 45,000 clones; about 83% were seen once. Germline V gene sequence: CDR1 SEHNR, CDR2 FQNEAQ (reference sequence). CDR3 size: 14 residues. V was trimmed by 3 bases and J by 5 bases, leaving 14 bases between them. The sample consisted of peripheral blood. This TCR derives from an elderly man in a cohort sampled during active COVID-19. This sequence joins TRBV7-9 and TRBJ2-7; D perhaps matches TRBD2 (5 bases). In DNA, the CDR3 is TGTGCCAGCAGCTTGGAGAGGGAAGCGAACGAGCAGTACTTC. Protein: CASSLEREANEQYF.